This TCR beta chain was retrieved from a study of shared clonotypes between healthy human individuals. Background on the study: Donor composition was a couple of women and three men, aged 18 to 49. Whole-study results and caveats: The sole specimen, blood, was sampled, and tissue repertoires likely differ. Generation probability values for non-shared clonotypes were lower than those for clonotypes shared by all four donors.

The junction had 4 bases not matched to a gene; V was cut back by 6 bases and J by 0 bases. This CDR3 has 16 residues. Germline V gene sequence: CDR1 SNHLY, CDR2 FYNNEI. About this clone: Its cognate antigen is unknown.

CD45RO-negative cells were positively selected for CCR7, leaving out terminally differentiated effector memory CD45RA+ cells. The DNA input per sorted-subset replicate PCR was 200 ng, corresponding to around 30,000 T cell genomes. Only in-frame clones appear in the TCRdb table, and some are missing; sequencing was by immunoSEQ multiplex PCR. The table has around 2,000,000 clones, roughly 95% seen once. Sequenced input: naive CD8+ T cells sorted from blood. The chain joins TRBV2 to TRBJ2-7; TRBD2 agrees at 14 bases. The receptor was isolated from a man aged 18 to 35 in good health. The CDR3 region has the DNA TGTGCCAGCAGGGGGACTAGCGGGGGCCGCTCCTACGAGCAGTACTTC. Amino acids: CASRGTSGGRSYEQYF.